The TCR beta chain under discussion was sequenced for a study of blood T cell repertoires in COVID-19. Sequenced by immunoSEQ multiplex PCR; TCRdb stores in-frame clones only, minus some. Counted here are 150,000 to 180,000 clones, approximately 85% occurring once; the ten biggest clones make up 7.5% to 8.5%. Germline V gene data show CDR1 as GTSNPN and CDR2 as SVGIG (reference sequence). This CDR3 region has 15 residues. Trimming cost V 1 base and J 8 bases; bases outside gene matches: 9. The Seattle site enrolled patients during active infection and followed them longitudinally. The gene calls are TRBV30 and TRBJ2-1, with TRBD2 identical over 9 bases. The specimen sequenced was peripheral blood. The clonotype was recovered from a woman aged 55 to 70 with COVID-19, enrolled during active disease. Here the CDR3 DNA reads TGTGCCTGGAGTGCAGGGCGCGGGGGGGTAGATGAGCAGTTCTTC. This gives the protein CAWSAGRGGVDEQFF.